This TCR beta chain was identified in a study of cytomegalovirus exposure and HLA in healthy donors. Study-level information: An earlier analysis found around 120 million unique TCR beta sequences from 150 million to 200 million T cells.

These donors counted as nominally healthy when sampled, but unrecorded immune exposures were likely. This clone appeared a few times. As yet, its antigen is unknown. Primers for the PCR totalled 60 Vbeta and 13 Jbeta. Method: immunoSEQ multiplex PCR; TCRdb's copy keeps in-frame clones and lacks some. This sample yields about 200,000 clones, of which approximately 78% are seen a single time; 2.5% to 3.5% belongs to the top ten. Study results and caveats: The productive fraction for most TCR beta V segments was about 90% or about 30% in an earlier analysis.

From germline, CDR1 is SGHRS and CDR2 YFSETQ. V was shortened by 4 bases and J by 2 bases, with 28 bases between the two germline ends. This CDR3 has 19 amino acids. The TCR sequence derives from a woman aged 40 to 50 in good health and CMV-seronegative. The rearrangement uses TRBV5-1 and TRBJ2-7; no firm D call. Sequencing was carried out using PBMCs. CDR3 sequence reads: CASSPPSSVRRQVPYEQYF. For the CDR3, the DNA is TGCGCCAGCAGCCCACCCTCCTCTGTCAGAAGACAAGTCCCCTACGAGCAGTACTTC.